This section outlines one TCR beta chain sequence together with its context. Its cognate antigen is unknown. This sample was included in a study of T cell repertoires in cytomegalovirus infection. General study results and limits: Using cumulative public TCR beta family frequency, the authors identified those who carried CMV together with the relevant HLA. Dominating the ex vivo response were TCR beta clonotypes that were CMV-specific and HLA-C-restricted.

Germline CDR1 reads SEHNR; CDR2 reads FQNEAQ (reference sequence). The CDR3 contains 16 residues. The V gene lost 8 bases and the J gene lost 6 bases, with 22 bases spanning the gap. MiXCR, run by TCRdb on the reads, gives a single entry per CDR3 protein. The table includes fewer than 900,000 distinct CDR3 sequences, roughly 28% detected once. The sequence came from a human donor in good health (CMV status not recorded). Some clones in this sample may be carry-over from other donors' samples. The V gene is TRBV7-9, the J gene TRBJ1-4; tentatively, D is TRBD1 (6 bases). The starting material was cultured CD8+ T cells from PBMCs, obtained from culture after CMV antigen stimulation. As DNA, the CDR3 is TGTGCCAGCGCCCCACGGGACACTCGCCGGCATGAAAAACTGTTTTTT. Its protein product is CASAPRDTRRHEKLFF.